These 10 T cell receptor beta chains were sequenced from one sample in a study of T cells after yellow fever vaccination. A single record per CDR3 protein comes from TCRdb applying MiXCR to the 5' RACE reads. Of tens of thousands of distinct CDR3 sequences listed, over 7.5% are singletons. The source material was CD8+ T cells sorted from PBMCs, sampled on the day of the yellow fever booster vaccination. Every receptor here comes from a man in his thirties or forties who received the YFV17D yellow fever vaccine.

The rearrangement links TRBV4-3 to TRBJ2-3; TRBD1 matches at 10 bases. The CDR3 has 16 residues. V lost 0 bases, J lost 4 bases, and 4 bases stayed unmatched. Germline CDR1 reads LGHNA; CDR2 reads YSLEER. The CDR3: CASSQETGGMADTQYF. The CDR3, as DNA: TGCGCCAGCAGCCAAGAGACAGGGGGCATGGCAGATACGCAGTATTTT.

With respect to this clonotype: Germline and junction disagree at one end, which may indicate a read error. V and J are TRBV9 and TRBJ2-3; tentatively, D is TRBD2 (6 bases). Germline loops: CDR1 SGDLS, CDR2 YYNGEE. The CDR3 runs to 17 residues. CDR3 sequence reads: CATSEPGAGPSTDTQYF. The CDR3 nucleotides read TGTGCCACCAGCGAACCGGGAGCGGGCCCGAGCACAGATACGCAGTATTTT.

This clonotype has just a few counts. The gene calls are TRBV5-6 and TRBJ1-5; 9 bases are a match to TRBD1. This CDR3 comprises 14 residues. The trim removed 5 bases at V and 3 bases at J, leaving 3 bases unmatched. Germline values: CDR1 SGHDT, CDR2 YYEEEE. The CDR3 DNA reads TGTGCCAGCAGTCGGACAGGGGACAATCAGCCCCAGCATTTT. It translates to CASSRTGDNQPQHF.

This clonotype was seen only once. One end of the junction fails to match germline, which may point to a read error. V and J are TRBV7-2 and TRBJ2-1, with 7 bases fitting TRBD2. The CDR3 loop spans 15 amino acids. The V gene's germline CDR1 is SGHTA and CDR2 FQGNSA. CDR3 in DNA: TGTGCCAGCAGCCCGTTAGGCGGGAGTGGCTATGAGCAGCTCTTC. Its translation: CASSPLGGSGYEQLF.

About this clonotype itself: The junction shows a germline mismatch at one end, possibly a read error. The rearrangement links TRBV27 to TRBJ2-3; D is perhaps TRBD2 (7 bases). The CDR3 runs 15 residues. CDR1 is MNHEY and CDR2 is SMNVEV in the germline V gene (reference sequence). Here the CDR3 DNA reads TGTGCCGGCAGTTTAGGGGGGGTGCCTGCAGATACGCAGTATTTT. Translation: CAGSLGGVPADTQYF.

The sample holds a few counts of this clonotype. Here the CDR3 DNA reads TGCGCCAGCAGCCAAGAAATATCACAGGGGACCTACGAGCAGTACTTC. Translated, it gives CASSQEISQGTYEQYF. The chain joins TRBV4-3 to TRBJ2-7, with 7 positions matching TRBD1. CDR1 is LGHNA, CDR2 YSLEER, per germline. V shed 0 bases and J 2 bases; nucleotides not matched to a gene: 7. The CDR3 covers 16 residues.

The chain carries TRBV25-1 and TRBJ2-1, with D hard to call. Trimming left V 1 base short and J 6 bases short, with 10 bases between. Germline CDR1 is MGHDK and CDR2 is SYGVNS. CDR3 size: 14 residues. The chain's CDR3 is CASSEFFGLNEQFF. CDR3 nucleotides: TGTGCCAGCAGTGAATTTTTCGGCCTCAATGAGCAGTTCTTC.

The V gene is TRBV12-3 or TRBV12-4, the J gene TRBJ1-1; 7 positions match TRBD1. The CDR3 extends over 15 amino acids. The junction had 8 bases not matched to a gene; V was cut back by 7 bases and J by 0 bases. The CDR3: CASIQEGQLNTEAFF. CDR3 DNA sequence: TGTGCCAGCATCCAAGAGGGACAGCTGAACACTGAAGCTTTCTTT.

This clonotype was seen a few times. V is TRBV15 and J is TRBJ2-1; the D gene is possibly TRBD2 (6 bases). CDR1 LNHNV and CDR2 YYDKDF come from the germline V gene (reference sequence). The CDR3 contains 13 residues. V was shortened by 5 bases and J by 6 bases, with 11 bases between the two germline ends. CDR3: CATSHGSSNEQFF. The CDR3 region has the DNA TGTGCCACCAGCCACGGGAGCTCCAATGAGCAGTTCTTC.

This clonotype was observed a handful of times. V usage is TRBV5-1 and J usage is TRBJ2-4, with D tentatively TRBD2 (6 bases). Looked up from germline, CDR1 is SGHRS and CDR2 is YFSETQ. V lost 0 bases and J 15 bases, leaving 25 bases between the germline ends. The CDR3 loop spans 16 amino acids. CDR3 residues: CASSLELAGPRGGRYF. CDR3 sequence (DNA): TGCGCCAGCAGCTTGGAATTGGCGGGACCAAGAGGAGGGCGGTACTTC.